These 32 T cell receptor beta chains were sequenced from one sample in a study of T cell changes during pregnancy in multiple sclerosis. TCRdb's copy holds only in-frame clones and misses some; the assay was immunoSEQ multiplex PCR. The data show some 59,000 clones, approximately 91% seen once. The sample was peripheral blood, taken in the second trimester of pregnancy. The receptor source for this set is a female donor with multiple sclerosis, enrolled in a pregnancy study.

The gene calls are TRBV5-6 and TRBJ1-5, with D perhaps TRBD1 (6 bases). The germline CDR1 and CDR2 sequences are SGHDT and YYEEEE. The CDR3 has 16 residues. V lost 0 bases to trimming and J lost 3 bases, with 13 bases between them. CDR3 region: CASSLGGGIANQPQHF. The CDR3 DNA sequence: TGTGCCAGCAGCTTGGGAGGGGGAATCGCCAATCAGCCCCAGCATTTT. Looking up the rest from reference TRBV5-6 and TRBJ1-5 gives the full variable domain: DAGVTQSPTHLIKTRGQQVTLRCSPKSGHDTVSWYQQALGQGPQFIFQYYEEEERQRGNFPDRFSGHQFPNYSSELNVNALLLGDSALYLCASSLGGGIANQPQHFGDGTRLSIL.

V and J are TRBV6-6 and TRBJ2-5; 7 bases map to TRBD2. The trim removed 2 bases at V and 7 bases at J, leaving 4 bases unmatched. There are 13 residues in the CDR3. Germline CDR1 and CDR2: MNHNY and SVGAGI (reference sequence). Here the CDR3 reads CASSYTSEGTQYF. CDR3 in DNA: TGTGCCAGCAGTTACACTAGCGAGGGGACCCAGTACTTC.

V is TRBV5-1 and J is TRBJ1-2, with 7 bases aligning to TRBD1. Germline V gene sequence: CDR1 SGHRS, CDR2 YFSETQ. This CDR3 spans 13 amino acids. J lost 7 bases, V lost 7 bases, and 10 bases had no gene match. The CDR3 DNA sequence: TGCGCCAGCGCTAAAGACAGGGCAGGTGGCTACACCTTC. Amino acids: CASAKDRAGGYTF.

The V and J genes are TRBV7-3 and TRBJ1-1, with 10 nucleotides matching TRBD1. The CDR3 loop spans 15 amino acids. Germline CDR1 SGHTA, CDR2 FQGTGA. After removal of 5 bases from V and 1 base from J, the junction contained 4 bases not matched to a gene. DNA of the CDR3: TGTGCCAGCAGCCCGGGACAGGGGAGGAACACTGAAGCTTTCTTT. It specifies CASSPGQGRNTEAFF.

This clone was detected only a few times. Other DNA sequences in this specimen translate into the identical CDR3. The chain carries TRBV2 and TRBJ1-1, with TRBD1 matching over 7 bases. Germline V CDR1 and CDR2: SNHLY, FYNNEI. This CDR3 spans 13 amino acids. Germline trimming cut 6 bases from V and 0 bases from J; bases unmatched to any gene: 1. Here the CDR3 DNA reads TGTGCCAGCAGGGGACAGCTGAACACTGAAGCTTTCTTT. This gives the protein CASRGQLNTEAFF.

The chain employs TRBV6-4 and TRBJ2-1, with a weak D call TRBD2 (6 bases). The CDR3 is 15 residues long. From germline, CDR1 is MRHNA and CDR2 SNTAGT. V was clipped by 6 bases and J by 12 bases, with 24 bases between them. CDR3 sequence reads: CASSPFTQGGGPQFF. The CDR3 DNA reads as TGTGCCAGCAGCCCATTTACCCAGGGAGGAGGTCCGCAGTTCTTC.

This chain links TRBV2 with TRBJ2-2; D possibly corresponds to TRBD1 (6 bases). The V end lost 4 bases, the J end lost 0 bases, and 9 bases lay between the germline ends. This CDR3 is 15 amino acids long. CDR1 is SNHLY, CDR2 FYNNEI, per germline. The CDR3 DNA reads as TGTGCCAGCAGTGGGCAGGGGCCGAACACCGGGGAGCTGTTTTTT. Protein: CASSGQGPNTGELFF.

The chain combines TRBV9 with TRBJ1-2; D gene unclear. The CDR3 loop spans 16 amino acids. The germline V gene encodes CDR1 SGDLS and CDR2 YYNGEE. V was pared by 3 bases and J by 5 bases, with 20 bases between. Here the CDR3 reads CASSGNSQRLAYGYTF. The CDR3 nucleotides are TGTGCCAGCAGCGGAAATTCTCAGAGGTTAGCTTATGGCTACACCTTC.

The CDR3 spells CASSLYPPGQANEKLFF. In nucleotides, the CDR3 is TGCGCCAGCAGCCTTTACCCCCCGGGACAGGCTAATGAAAAACTGTTTTTT. This sequence joins TRBV4-1 and TRBJ1-4; 8 nucleotides match TRBD1. With V trimmed by 4 bases and J by 3 bases, 10 bases remained unmatched. CDR3 length equals 17 residues. Germline V CDR1 and CDR2: MGHRA, YSYEKL.

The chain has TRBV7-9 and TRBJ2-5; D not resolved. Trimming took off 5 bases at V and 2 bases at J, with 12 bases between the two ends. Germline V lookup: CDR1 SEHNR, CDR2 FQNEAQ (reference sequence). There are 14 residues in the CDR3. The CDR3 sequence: CASSQRSFQETQYF. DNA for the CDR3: TGTGCCAGCAGCCAACGGAGTTTTCAAGAGACCCAGTACTTC.

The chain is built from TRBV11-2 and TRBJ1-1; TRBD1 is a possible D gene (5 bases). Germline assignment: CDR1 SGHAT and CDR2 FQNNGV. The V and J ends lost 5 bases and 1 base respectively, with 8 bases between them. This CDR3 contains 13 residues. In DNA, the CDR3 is TGTGCCAGCAGCGCGGACACGAACACTGAAGCTTTCTTT. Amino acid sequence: CASSADTNTEAFF.

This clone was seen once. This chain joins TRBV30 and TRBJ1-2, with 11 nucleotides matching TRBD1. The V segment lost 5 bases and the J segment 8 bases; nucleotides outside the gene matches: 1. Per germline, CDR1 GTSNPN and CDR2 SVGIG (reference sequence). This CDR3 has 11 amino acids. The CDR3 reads CAWGTGGGYTF. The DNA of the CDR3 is TGTGCCTGGGGGACAGGGGGAGGCTACACCTTC.

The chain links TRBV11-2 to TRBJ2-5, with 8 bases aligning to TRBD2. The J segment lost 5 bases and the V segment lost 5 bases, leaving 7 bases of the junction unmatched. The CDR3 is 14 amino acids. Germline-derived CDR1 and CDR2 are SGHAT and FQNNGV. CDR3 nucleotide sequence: TGTGCCAGCAGCCCTCGACTAGCGCGGGAGACCCAGTACTTC. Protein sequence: CASSPRLARETQYF.

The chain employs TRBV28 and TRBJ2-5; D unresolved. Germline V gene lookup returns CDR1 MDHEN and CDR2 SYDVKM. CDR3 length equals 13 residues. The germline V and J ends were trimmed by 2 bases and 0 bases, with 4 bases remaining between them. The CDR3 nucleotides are TGTGCCAGCAGTTTACTGTACCAAGAGACCCAGTACTTC. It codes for CASSLLYQETQYF.

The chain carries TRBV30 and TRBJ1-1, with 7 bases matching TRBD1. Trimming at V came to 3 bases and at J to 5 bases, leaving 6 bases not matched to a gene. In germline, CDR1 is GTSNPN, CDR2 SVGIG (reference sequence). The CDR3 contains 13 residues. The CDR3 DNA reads TGTGCCTGGAGGAAAGGGGGCGCGACTGAAGCTTTCTTT. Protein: CAWRKGGATEAFF. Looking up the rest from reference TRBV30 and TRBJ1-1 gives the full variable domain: SQTIHQWPATLVQPVGSPLSLECTVEGTSNPNLYWYRQAAGRGLQLLFYSVGIGQISSEVPQNLSASRPQDRQFILSSKKLLLSDSGFYLCAWRKGGATEAFFGQGTRLTVV.

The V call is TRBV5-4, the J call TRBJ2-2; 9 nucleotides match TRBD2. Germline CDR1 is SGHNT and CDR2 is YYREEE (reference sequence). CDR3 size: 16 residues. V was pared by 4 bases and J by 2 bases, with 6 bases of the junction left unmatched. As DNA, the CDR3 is TGTGCCAGCAGCACCCGACTAGCGGAAAACACCGGGGAGCTGTTTTTT. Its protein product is CASSTRLAENTGELFF.

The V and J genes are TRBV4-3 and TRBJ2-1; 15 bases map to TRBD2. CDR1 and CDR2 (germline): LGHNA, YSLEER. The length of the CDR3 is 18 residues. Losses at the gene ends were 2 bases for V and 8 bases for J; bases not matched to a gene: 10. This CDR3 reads CASSQTRTSGGAGYEQFF. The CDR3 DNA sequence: TGCGCCAGCAGCCAAACCCGGACTAGCGGGGGGGCAGGCTATGAGCAGTTCTTC.

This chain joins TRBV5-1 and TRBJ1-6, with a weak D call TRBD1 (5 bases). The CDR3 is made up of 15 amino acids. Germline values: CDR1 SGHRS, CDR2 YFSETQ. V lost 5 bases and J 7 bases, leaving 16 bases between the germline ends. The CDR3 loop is CASSTGGTMNSPLHF. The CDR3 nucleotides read TGCGCCAGCAGTACGGGGGGAACTATGAATTCACCCCTCCACTTT.

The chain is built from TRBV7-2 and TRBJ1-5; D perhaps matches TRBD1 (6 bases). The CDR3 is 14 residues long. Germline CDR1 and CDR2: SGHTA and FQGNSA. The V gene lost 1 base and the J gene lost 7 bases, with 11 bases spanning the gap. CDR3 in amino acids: CASSLVRGIQPQHF. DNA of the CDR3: TGTGCCAGCAGCTTAGTCAGGGGAATACAGCCCCAGCATTTT.

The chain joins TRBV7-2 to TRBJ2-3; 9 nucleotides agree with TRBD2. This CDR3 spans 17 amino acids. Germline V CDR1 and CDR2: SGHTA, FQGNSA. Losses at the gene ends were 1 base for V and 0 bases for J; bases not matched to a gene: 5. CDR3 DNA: TGTGCCAGCAGCTTAGTTCGGACTAGCGAGAGCACAGATACGCAGTATTTT. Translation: CASSLVRTSESTDTQYF.

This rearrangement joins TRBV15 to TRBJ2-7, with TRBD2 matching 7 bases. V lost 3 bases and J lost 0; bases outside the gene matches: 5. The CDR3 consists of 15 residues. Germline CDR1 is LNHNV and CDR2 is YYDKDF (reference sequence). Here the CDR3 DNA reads TGTGCCACCAGCAGGGGGCTAGCGGCCTCCTACGAGCAGTACTTC. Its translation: CATSRGLAASYEQYF.

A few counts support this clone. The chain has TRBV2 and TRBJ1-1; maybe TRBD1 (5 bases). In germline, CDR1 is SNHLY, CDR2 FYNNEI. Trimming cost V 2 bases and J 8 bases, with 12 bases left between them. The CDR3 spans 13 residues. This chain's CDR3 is CASSEYLQGEAFF. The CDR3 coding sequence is TGTGCCAGCAGTGAATATCTTCAGGGCGAAGCTTTCTTT.

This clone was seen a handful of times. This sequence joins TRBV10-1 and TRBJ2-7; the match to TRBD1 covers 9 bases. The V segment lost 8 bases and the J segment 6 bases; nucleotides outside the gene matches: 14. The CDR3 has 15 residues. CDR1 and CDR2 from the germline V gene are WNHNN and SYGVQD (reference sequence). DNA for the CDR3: TGCGCCAGCTCAACCCGCGACAGGGGGATGTGCGAGCAGTACTTC. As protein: CASSTRDRGMCEQYF.

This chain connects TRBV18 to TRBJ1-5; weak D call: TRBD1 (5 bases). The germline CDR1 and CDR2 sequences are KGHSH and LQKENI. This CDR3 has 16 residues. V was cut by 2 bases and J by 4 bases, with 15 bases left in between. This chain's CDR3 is CASSPSRDSGNQPQHF. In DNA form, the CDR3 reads TGTGCCAGCTCACCATCTAGAGACAGCGGGAATCAGCCCCAGCATTTT.

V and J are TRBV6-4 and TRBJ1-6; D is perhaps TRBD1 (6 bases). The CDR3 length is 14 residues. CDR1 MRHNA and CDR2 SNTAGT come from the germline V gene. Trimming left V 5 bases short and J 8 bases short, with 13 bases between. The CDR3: CASSTGFGDSPLHF. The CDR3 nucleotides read TGTGCCAGCAGTACAGGGTTCGGAGATTCACCCCTCCACTTT.

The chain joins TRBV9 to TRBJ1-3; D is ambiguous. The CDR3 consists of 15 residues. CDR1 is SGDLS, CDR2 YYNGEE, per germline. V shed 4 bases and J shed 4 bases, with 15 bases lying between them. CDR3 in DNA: TGTGCCAGCAGCCTAACGTGGGGAGGAGGAAACACCATATATTTT. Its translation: CASSLTWGGGNTIYF.

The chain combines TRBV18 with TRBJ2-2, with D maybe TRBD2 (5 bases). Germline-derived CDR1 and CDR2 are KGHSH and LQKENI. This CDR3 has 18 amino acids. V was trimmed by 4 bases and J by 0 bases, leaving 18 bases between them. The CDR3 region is CASSHQSSGSTNTGELFF. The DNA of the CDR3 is TGTGCCAGCTCACACCAGTCTTCGGGGTCCACGAACACCGGGGAGCTGTTTTTT.

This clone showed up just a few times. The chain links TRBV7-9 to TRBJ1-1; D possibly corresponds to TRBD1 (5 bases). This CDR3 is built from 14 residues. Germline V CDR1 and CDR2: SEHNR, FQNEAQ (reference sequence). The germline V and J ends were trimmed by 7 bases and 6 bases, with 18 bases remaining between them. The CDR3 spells CASNVNGGGAEAFF. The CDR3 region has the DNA TGTGCCAGCAACGTTAACGGCGGAGGGGCTGAAGCTTTCTTT.

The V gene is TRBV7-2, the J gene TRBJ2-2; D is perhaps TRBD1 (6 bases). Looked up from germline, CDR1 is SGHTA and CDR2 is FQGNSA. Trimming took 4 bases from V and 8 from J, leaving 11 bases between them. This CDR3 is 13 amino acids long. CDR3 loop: CASSWTVAGELFF. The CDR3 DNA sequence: TGTGCCAGCAGCTGGACAGTGGCGGGGGAGCTGTTTTTT.

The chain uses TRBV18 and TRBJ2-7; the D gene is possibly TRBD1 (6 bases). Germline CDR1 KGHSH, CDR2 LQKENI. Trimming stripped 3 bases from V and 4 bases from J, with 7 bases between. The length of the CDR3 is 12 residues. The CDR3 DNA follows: TGTGCCAGCTCACCGGACAGATACGAGCAGTACTTC. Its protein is CASSPDRYEQYF.

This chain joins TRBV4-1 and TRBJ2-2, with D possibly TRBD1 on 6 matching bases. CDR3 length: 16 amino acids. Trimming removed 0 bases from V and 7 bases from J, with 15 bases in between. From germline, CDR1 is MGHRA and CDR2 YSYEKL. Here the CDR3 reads CASSQDEGEQGGELFF. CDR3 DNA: TGCGCCAGCAGCCAAGATGAAGGGGAACAGGGCGGGGAGCTGTTTTTT.

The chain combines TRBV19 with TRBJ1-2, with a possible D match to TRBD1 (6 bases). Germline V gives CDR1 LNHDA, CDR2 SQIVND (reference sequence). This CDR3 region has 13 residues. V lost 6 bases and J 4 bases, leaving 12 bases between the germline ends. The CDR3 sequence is CASSMTGSYGYTF. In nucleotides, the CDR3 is TGTGCCAGTAGCATGACAGGTTCCTATGGCTACACCTTC.